This T cell receptor (beta chain) is from a study of vaccination and CD4 T cells after COVID-19. Cultured CD4+ T cell DNA underwent sequencing with the Oncomine TCR Beta short-read assay. TCRdb re-analysed the PCR reads in MiXCR, keeping a single row per CDR3 protein. Of around 2,000 distinct CDR3 sequences in the sample, less than 70% were seen once. As to treatment: approximately 9-day PBMC culture with coronavirus spike peptide pools or control peptides (ViraFEST assay). Investigators obtained the unexposed donor's CD4+ T cells before the COVID-19 pandemic (2011-2018). Study-level findings and limits: Recorded median SARS-CoV-2-reactive clonotype numbers increased from approximately 21 to 38 without reaching significance.

This clonotype was counted between two and nine times. Its antigen is undetermined. Trimming pared 6 bases from V and 6 bases from J, leaving 20 bases between. Germline CDR1 reads MNHNS; CDR2 reads SASEGT. This CDR3 region has 16 residues. The chain uses TRBV6-1 and TRBJ2-2, with a possible D match to TRBD2 (9 bases). Sequencing was carried out using CD4+ T cells from blood, cultured in vitro. This receptor was identified in a human donor in good health. The CDR3 sequence is CASRVDRGGRAGELFF. The CDR3 nucleotides read TGTGCCAGCAGAGTCGACAGGGGCGGGAGGGCCGGGGAGCTGTTTTTT.